This T cell receptor (beta chain) was identified during a study of cytomegalovirus exposure and HLA in healthy donors (dated by TCRdb to about 2017). Context from the whole study: A later analysis indicated that the 120 validation repertoires were generated on the platform also employed for the approximately 700 repertoires of the first cohort. The study aimed to test whether cataloging public T cell receptors could reveal signatures of past pathogen exposure. Along with the approximately 600-subject first cohort, a separate validation cohort of more than 90 different subjects was used. To predict cytomegalovirus infection status, the study brought together high-throughput TCR immunosequencing, statistical association of individual TCRs with disease status, and machine learning. On the study overall, not on this receptor specifically: Across donors, most TCR sequences were observed very rarely, whereas some public TCRs were present in many individuals. A total of around 150 TCR beta chains were listed by the study as associated with cytomegalovirus. The classifier was reported to diagnose cytomegalovirus status with high specificity and sensitivity in both the original cohort and the validation cohort. According to the authors, the approach could potentially be generalized to other disease states and immunological phenotypes. In vitro tests confirmed that three of the cytomegalovirus-associated TCR beta chains recognize cytomegalovirus antigens. Of the cluster scores, around 95% were above 0 in a later analysis, which found that TCRs clustered in the first cohort also tended to co-occur in the roughly 130 validation repertoires. A later analysis had no HLA typing for the validation cohort, so co-occurrence there was scored across all 110 or so repertoires.

Library preparation used the immunoSEQ multiplex PCR assay. The published analysis was carried out like this. A statistical classification framework was developed to diagnose cytomegalovirus status using the catalog of TCR beta chain sequences. TCRdb re-hosts the immuneACCESS table, in-frame sequences only. Its copies lack some clones; in the studies checked, an unresolved V gene accounts for under half of them, and the cause for the rest is not known. V, J and clone size are those of that table, while D and trimming were read from the DNA. The sample table lists around 190,000 clones, roughly 86% of them with a count of one. Of the sample, around 7.2% falls within the top ten clones. Trimming at the junction amounts to 5 bases on V and 2 bases on J, and the germline ends lie 10 bases apart. The germline V gene (reference sequence) specifies PRHDT as CDR1 and FYEKMQ as CDR2. Inclusive of the bounding cysteine and phenylalanine, the CDR3 is 13 residues long. The entry retains the CDR3 DNA only, 39 bases that are in frame from base 1.

Concerning this clone: Its antigen remains unidentified. Qualities for individual bases were not recorded, and no much larger clone is one base off.

The donors were included in the validation cohort of over a hundred subjects, a group kept apart from the roughly 730-subject first cohort. The TCR originated in a man younger than 40 in good health and CMV-seropositive. Here the chain combines TRBV13 and TRBJ2-7, with the D gene not clear enough to name. The sequenced sample consisted of PBMCs. The CDR3 amino acid sequence is: CASSPTTTYEQYF. The bases are TGTGCCAGCAGCCCTACCACTACCTACGAGCAGTACTTC.